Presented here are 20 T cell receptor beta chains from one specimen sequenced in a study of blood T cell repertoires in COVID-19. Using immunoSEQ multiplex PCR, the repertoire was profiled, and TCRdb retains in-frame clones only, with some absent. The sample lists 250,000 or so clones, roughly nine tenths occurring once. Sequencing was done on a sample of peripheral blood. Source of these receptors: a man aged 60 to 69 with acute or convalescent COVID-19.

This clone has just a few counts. CDR3 in DNA: TGTGCCAGCAGCCCCGACACGAACACTGAAGCTTTCTTT. It is translated as CASSPDTNTEAFF. This rearrangement joins TRBV11-2 to TRBJ1-1, with no clear D. CDR1 is SGHAT and CDR2 is FQNNGV in the germline V gene. The CDR3 covers 13 residues. V lost 5 bases and J 1 base, leaving 8 bases between the germline ends. The full variable domain, its missing parts supplied by reference TRBV11-2 and TRBJ1-1, is EAGVAQSPRYKIIEKRQSVAFWCNPISGHATLYWYQQILGQGPKLLIQFQNNGVVDDSQLPKDRFSAERLKGVDSTLKIQPAKLEDSAVYLCASSPDTNTEAFFGQGTRLTVV.

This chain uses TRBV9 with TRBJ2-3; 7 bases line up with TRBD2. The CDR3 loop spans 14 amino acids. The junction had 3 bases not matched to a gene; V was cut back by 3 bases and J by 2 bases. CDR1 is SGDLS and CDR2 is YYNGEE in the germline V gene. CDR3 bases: TGTGCCAGCAGCGACACTAGCGCCACAGATACGCAGTATTTT. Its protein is CASSDTSATDTQYF. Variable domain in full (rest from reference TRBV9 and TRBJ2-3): DSGVTQTPKHLITATGQRVTLRCSPRSGDLSVYWYQQSLDQGLQFLIQYYNGEERAKGNILERFSAQQFPDLHSELNLSSLELGDSALYFCASSDTSATDTQYFGPGTRLTVL.

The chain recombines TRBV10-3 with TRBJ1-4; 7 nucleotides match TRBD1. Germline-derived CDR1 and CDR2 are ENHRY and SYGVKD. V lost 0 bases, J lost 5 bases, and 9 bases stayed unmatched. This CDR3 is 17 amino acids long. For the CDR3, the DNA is TGTGCCATCAGTGAGTCGAATTTACCAGGGGGAAATGAAAAACTGTTTTTT. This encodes CAISESNLPGGNEKLFF.

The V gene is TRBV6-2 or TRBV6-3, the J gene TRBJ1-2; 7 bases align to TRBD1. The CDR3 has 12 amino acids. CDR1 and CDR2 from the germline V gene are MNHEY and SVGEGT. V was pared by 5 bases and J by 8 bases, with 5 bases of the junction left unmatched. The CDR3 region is CASSDRARGYTF. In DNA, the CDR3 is TGTGCCAGCAGTGACAGGGCTCGCGGCTACACCTTC.

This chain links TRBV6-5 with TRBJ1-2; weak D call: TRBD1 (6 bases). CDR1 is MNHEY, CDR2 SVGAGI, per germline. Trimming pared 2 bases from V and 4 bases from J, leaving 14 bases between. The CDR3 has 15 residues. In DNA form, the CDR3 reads TGTGCCAGCAGTTACGGGGCAGGGGAGGGCTATGGCTACACCTTC. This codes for CASSYGAGEGYGYTF.

CDR3 sequence: CASSYISGNGDSNQPQHF. For the CDR3, the DNA is TGTGCCAGCAGTTACATTTCCGGGAACGGCGATAGCAATCAGCCCCAGCATTTT. The V and J genes are TRBV6-2 or TRBV6-3 and TRBJ1-5; the D is unclear. CDR1 MNHEY and CDR2 SVGEGT come from the germline V gene. V was pared by 2 bases and J by 0 bases, with 17 bases between. The length of the CDR3 is 18 residues.

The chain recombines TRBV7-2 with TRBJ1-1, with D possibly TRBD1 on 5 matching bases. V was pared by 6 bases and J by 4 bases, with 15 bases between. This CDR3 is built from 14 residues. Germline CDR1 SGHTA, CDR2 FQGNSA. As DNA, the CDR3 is TGTGCCAGCAGTGCCCTGGGGGACTCCACTGAAGCTTTCTTT. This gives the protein CASSALGDSTEAFF.

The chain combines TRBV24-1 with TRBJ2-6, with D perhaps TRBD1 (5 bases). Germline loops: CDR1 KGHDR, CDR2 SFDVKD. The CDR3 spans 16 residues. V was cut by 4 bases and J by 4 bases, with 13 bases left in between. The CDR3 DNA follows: TGTGCCACCAGTGAAACAGGTTCCTCGGGGGCCAACGTCCTGACTTTC. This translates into CATSETGSSGANVLTF.

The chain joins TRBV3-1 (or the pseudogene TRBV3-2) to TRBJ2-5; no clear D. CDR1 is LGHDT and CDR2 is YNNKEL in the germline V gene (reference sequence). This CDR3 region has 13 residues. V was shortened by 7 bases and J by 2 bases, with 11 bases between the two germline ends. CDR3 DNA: TGTGCCAGCACCAGTTACGGGCAAGAGACCCAGTACTTC. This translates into CASTSYGQETQYF.

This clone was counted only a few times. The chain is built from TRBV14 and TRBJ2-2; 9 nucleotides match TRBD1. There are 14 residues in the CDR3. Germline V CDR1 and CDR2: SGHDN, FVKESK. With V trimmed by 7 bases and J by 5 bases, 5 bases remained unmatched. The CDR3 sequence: CASKGTGPTGELFF. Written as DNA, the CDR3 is TGTGCCAGCAAGGGGACAGGGCCTACCGGGGAGCTGTTTTTT.

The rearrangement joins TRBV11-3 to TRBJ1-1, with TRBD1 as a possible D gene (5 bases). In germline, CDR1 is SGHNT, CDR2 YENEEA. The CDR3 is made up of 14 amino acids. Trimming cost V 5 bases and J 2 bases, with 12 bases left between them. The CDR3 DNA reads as TGTGCCAGCAGCCAAGCTAGGGGTAACACTGAAGCTTTCTTT. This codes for CASSQARGNTEAFF.

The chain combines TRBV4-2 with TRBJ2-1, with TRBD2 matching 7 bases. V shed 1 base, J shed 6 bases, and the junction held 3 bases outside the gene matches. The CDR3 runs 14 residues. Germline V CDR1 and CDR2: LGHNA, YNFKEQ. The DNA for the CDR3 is TGTGCCAGCAGCCAAGTGGGGGGGGGCAATGAGCAGTTCTTC. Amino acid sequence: CASSQVGGGNEQFF.

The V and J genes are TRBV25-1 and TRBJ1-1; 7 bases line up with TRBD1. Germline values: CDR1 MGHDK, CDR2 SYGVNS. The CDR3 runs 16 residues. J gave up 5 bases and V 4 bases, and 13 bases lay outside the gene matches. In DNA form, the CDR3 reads TGTGCCAGCAGTGTTTCTATAAACAGGGGCGGGACTGAAGCTTTCTTT. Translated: CASSVSINRGGTEAFF.

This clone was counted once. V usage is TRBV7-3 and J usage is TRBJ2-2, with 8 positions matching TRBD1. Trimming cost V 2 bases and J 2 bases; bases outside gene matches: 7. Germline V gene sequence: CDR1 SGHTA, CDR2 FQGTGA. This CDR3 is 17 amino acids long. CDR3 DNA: TGTGCCAGCAGCTTAGACCCGGGACAGGTTAACACCGGGGAGCTGTTTTTT. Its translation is CASSLDPGQVNTGELFF.

CDR3 sequence (DNA): TGTGCCAGTAGTACTATTCTTACAGGGGGTCCTGAAGCTTTCTTT. This codes for CASSTILTGGPEAFF. The chain uses TRBV19 and TRBJ1-1; 8 bases are a match to TRBD1. This CDR3 contains 15 residues. V lost 4 bases to trimming and J lost 6 bases; unmatched junction nucleotides: 10. Germline assignment: CDR1 LNHDA and CDR2 SQIVND (reference sequence).

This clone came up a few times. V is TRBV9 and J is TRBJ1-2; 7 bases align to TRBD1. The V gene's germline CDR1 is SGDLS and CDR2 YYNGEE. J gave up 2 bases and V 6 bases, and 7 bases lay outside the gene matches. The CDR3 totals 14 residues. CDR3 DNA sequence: TGTGCCAGCAATACAGGGGATGCCAACTATGGCTACACCTTC. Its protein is CASNTGDANYGYTF.

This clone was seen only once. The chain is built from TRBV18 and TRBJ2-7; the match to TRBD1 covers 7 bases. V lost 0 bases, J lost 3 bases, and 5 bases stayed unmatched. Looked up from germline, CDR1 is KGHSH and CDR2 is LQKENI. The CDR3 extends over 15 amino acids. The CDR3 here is CASSPPTGSIYEQYF. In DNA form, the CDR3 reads TGTGCCAGCTCACCACCGACAGGGTCGATCTACGAGCAGTACTTC.

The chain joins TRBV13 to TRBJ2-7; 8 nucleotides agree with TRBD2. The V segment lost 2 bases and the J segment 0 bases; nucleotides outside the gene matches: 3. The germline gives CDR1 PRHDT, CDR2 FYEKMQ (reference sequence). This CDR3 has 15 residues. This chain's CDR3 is CASSLKREISYEQYF. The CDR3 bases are TGTGCCAGCAGCTTAAAGCGGGAGATCTCCTACGAGCAGTACTTC.

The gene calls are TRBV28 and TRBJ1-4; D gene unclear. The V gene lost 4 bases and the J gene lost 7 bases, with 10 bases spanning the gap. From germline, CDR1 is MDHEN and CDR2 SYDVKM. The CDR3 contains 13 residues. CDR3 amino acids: CASSSRPGEKLFF. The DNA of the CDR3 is TGTGCCAGCAGTTCTAGACCGGGTGAAAAACTGTTTTTT.

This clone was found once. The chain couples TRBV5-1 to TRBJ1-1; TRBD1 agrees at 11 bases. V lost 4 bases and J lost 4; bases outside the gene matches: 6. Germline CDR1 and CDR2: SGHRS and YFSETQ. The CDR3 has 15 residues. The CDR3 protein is CASSNSGTGGTEAFF. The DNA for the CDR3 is TGCGCCAGCAGCAACTCCGGGACAGGGGGCACTGAAGCTTTCTTT.